This T cell receptor beta chain was recorded in a study of identical twins. V dropped 2 bases and J dropped 3 bases, with 13 bases sitting between them. The CDR3 runs to 15 residues. From germline, CDR1 is ENHRY and CDR2 SYGVKD. One entry per CDR3 protein results from TCRdb running MiXCR on the 5' RACE reads. The sample contains roughly 280,000 distinct CDR3 sequences, nearly 9.5% of which appear only once. Healthy Caucasians alone served as donors. These data also formed part of another study, on yellow fever vaccine responses in identical twins.

Specimen: CD8+ T cells sorted from blood. This sequence originates from a woman between 18 and 29 years old in good health. The chain employs TRBV10-3 and TRBJ1-2; no definite D call. The CDR3 is CAISEPPGRDYGYTF. CDR3 in DNA: TGTGCCATCAGTGAGCCTCCCGGGAGGGACTATGGCTACACCTTC.